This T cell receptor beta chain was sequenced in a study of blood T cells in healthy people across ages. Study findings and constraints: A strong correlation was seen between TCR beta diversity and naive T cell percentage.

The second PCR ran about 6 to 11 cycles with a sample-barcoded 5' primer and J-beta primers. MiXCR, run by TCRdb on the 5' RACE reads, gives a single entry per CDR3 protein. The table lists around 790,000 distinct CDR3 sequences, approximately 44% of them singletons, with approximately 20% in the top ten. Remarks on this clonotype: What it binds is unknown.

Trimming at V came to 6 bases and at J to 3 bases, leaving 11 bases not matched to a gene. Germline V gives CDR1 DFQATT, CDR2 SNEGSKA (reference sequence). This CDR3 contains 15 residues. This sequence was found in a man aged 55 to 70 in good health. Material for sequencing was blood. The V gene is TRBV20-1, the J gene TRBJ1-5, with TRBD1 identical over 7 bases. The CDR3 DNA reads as TGCAGTGCAAGTGACAGGGAAGGGTTCAATCAGCCCCAGCATTTT. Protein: CSASDREGFNQPQHF.